This TCR beta chain was found in a study of cytomegalovirus exposure and HLA in healthy donors. Study results and caveats: While the bulk of TCR sequences proved rare, some public TCRs turned up in many donors.

The CDR3 extends over 11 amino acids. V lost 5 bases to trimming and J lost 13 bases; unmatched junction nucleotides: 5. Germline assignment: CDR1 SGHVS and CDR2 FNYEAQ. Measured with immunoSEQ multiplex PCR; TCRdb has only the in-frame clones, and not every one. This sample has about 310,000 clones; nearly 90% occur once, and the top ten carry roughly 0.96%. As to this clone: Its antigen is unidentified.

This receptor was obtained from a man aged 25 to 40 in good health and CMV-seronegative. The sample consisted of PBMCs. The genes are TRBV7-6 and TRBJ2-5; 9 nucleotides align to TRBD1. Here the CDR3 reads CASSQRDRVYF. For the CDR3, the DNA is TGTGCCAGCAGCCAGCGGGACAGGGTGTACTTC.